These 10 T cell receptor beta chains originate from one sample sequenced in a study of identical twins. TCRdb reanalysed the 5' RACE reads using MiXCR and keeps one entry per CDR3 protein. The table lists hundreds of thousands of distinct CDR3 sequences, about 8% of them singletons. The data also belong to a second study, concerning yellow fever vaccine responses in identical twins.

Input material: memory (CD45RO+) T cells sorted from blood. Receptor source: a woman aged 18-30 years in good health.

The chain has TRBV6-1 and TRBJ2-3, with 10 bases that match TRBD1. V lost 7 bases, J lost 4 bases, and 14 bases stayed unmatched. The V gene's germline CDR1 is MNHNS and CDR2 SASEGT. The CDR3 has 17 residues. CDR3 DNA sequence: TGTGCCAGCAACCGGGACAGGGGAAGAGTGGGCGCAGATACGCAGTATTTT. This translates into CASNRDRGRVGADTQYF.

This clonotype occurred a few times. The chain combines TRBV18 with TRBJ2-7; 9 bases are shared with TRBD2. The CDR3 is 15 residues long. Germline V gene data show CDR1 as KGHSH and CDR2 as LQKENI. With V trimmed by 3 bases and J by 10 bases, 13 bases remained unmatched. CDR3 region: CASSPTQRGVQGQYV. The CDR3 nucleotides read TGTGCCAGCTCACCTACCCAGCGGGGGGTCCAGGGACAGTACGTC.

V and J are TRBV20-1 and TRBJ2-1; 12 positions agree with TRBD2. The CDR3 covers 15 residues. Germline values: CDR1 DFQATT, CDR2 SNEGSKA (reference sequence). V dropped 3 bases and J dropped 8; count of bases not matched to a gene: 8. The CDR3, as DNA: TGCAGTGCTAGTCCCTCTAGCGGGGGGGCATATGAGCAGTTCTTC. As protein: CSASPSSGGAYEQFF.

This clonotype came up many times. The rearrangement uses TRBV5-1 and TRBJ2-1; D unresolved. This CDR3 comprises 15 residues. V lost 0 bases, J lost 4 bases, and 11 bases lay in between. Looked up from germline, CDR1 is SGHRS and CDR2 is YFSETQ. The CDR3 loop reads CASSLEATGYNEQFF. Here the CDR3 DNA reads TGCGCCAGCAGCTTGGAGGCCACTGGGTACAATGAGCAGTTCTTC.

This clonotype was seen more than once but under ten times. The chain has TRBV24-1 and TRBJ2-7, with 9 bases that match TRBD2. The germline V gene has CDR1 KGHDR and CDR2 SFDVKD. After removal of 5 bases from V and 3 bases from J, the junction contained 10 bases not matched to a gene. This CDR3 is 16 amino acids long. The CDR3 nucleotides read TGTGCCACCAGTGTATTTTATAGCGGGAGTTTCTACGAGCAGTACTTC. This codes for CATSVFYSGSFYEQYF.

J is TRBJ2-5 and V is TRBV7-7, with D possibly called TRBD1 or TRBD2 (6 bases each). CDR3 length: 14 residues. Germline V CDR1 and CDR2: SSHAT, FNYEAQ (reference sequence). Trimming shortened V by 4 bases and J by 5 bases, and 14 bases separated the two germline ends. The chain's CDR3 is CASSSTTGRETQYF. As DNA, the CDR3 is TGTGCCAGCAGCTCAACCACAGGGAGGGAGACCCAGTACTTC.

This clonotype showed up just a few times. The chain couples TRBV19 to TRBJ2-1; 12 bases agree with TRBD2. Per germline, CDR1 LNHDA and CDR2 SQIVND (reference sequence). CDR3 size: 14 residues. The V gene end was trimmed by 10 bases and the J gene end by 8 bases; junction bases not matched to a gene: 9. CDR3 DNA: TGTGCCATCATCGGACTAGCGGGGCCAGATGAGCAGTTCTTC. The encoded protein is CAIIGLAGPDEQFF.

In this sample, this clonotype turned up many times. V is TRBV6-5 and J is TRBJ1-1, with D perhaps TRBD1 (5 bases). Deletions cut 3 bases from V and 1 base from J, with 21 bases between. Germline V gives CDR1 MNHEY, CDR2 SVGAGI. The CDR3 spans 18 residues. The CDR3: CASSYRLSSGARNTEAFF. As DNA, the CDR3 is TGTGCCAGCAGTTATCGGCTATCTTCCGGGGCTCGGAACACTGAAGCTTTCTTT.

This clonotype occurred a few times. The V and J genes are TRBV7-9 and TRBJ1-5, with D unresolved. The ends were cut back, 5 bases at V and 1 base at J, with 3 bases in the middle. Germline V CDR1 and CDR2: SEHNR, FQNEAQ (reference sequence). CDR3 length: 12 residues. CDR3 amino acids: CASSASNQPQHF. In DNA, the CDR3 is TGTGCCAGCAGCGCCAGCAATCAGCCCCAGCATTTT.

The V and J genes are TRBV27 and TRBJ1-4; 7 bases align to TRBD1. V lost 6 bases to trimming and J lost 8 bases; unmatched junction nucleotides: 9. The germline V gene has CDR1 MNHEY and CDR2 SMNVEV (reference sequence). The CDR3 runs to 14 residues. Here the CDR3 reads CASRRDREEEKLFF. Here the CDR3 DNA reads TGTGCCAGCAGGCGGGACAGAGAGGAGGAAAAACTGTTTTTT.